The TCR beta chain described here comes from a study of blood T cell repertoires in COVID-19. In the study overall: From the United States, Italy and Spain came samples of acute and convalescent COVID-19. Sources were T cells, B-cell-depleted T cells, or PBMCs; the material itself was cDNA or gDNA.

Trimming took 1 base from V and 4 from J, leaving 14 bases between them. Germline V lookup: CDR1 LGHNA, CDR2 YSLEER. The CDR3 consists of 16 residues. Clones were read by immunoSEQ multiplex PCR, and TCRdb kept only the in-frame ones, dropping some. Found here are 170,000 or so clones, just over 85% of them singletons; the top ten hold around 7%. The receptor comes from a man aged 50-60 years with active or convalescent COVID-19. The sequenced sample was peripheral blood. The chain is built from TRBV4-3 and TRBJ2-1; no clear D. CDR3 nucleotides: TGCGCCAGCAGCCAAGCTGCACAGACAAAATACAATGAGCAGTTCTTC. This codes for CASSQAAQTKYNEQFF.